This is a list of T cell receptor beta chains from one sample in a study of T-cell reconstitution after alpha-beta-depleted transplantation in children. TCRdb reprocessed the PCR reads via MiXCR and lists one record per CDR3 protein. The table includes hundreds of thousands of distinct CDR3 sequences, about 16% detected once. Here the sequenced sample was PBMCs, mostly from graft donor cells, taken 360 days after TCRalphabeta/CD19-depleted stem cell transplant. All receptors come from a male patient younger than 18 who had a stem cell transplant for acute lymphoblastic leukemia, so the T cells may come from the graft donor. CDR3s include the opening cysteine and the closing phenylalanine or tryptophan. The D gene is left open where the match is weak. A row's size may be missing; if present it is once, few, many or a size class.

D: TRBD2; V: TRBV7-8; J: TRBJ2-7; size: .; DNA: TGTGCCAGCAGCTTAGGGCCGCGGGAGGGCCCCTACGAGCAGTACTTC; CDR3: CASSLGPREGPYEQYF
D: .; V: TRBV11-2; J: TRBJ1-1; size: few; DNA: TGTGCCAGCAGGACTATAGGGAGAGGTACTGAAGCTTTCTTT; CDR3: CASRTIGRGTEAFF
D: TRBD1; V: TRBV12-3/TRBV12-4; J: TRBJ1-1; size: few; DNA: TGTGCCAGCAGTCCCCACAGGGGTAACACTGAAGCTTTCTTT; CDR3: CASSPHRGNTEAFF
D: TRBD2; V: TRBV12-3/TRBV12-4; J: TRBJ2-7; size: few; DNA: TGTGCCAGCAGTTTAGCAGCGGGAGGTCGCGAGCAGTACTTC; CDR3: CASSLAAGGREQYF
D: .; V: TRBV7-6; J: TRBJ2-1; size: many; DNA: TGTGCCAGCACCCTAGAGTGGGGTGACAATGAGCAGTTCTTC; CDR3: CASTLEWGDNEQFF
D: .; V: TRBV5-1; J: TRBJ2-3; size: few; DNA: TGCGCCAGCAATAACTACGGGGGCCACACAGATACGCAGTATTTT; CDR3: CASNNYGGHTDTQYF
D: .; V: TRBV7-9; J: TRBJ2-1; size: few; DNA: TGTGCCAGCAGCTTAGTTTCCCACCATGAGCAGTTCTTC; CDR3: CASSLVSHHEQFF
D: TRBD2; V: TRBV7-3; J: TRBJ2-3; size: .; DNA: TGTGCCAGCAGCTTACAGGGCGGGGGGGGCACAGATACGCAGTATTTT; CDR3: CASSLQGGGGTDTQYF
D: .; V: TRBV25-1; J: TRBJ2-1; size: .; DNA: TGTGCCAGCAGTGAACGAGTTTTTCCGGGGCAGTTCTTC; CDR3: CASSERVFPGQFF
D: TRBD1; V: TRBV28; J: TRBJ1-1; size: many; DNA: TGTGCCACCAAGACAGGGCAGAGAGGTATGGGGTATGGGGGTATGAACACTGAAGCTTTCTTT; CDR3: CATKTGQRGMGYGGMNTEAFF
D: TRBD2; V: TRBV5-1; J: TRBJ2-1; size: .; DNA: TGCGCCAGCAGCTCCCTGAGGGGTCGGACTAGCGGTGACAATGAGCAGTTCTTC; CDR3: CASSSLRGRTSGDNEQFF
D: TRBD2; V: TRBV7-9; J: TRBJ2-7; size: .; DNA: TGTGCCAGCAGCTCCGGCGGGACTAGAGACTACGAGCAGTACTTC; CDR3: CASSSGGTRDYEQYF
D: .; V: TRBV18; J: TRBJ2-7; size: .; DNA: TGTGCCAGCTCATCTACAGTAAATCTATACGAGCAGTACTTC; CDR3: CASSSTVNLYEQYF
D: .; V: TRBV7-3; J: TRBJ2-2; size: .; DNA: TGTGCCAGCAGCTTAACGGGAGTGGACCGGGAGCTGTTTTTT; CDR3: CASSLTGVDRELFF
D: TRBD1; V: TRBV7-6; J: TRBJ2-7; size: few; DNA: TGTGCCAGCAGCTTAATGGGACAGGTCTACGAGCAGTACTTC; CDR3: CASSLMGQVYEQYF
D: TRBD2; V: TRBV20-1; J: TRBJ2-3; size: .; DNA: TGCAGTGCTAGCGCTAGCGGGAGTTTAAGAGATACGCAGTATTTT; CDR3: CSASASGSLRDTQYF
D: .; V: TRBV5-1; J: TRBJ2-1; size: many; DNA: TGCGCCAGCAGCTTTGGGCTCCCAGGGTCTTACAATGAGCAGTTCTTC; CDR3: CASSFGLPGSYNEQFF
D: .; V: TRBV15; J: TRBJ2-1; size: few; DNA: TGTGCCACCAGCAGAGTGGACTATAATGAGCAGTTCTTC; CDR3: CATSRVDYNEQFF
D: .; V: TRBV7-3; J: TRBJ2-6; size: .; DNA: TGTGCCAGCAAGGAGATGTCTGGGGCCAACGTCCTGACTTTC; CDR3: CASKEMSGANVLTF
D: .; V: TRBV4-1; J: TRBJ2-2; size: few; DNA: TGCGCCAGCAGCCAACTATCACTAGCAACCGGGGAGCTGTTTTTT; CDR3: CASSQLSLATGELFF
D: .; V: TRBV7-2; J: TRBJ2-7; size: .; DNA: TGTGCCAGCAGCGCAGGGTTTCGTACTGAATCGCAGTACTTC; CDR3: CASSAGFRTESQYF
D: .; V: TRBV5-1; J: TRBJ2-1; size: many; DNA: TGCGCCAGCAGCTTGGGACTTGCTAGCTCCTACAATGAGCAGTTCTTC; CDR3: CASSLGLASSYNEQFF
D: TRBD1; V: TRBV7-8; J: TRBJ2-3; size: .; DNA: TGTGCCAGCAGCTTGGGACAGGGGCACATAGATACGCAGTATTTT; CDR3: CASSLGQGHIDTQYF
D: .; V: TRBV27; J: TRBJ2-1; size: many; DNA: TGTGCCAGCAGTGGCAGCAGCTCCTACAATGAGCAGTTCTTC; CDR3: CASSGSSSYNEQFF
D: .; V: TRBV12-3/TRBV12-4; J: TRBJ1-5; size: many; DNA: TGTGCCAGCACCCTAACAACCGGCAATCAGCCCCAGCATTTT; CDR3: CASTLTTGNQPQHF
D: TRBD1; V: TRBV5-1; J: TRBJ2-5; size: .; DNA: TGCGCCAGCAGCTCCCGGGACAGCCGTGAGGAGACCCAGTACTTC; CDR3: CASSSRDSREETQYF
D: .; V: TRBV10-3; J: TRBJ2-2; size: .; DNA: TGTGCCATCAGTGAAACTGGACGGGAGAACACCGGGGAGCTGTTTTTT; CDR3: CAISETGRENTGELFF
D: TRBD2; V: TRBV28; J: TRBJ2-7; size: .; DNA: TGCTCGTCCGGGGGGGGCGAGCAGTACTTC; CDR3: CSSGGGEQYF
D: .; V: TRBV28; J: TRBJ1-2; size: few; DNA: .; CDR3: CASSSSERSYGYTF
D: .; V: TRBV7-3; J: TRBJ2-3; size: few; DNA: TGTGCCAGCAGCTTAACGGGGATACCGGATACGCAGTATTTT; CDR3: CASSLTGIPDTQYF
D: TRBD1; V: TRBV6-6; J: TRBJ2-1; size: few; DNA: TGTGCCAGCAGGCTAACAGGGGTCAATGAGCAGTTCTTC; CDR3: CASRLTGVNEQFF
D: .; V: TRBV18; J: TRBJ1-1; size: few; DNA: TGTGCCAGCTCACCACCTACAGGGTCAGGAAAAGAAGCTTTCTTT; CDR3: CASSPPTGSGKEAFF
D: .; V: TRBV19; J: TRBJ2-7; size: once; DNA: TGTGCCAGTAGTATTGACACCGCCTCCTACGAGCAGTACTTC; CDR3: CASSIDTASYEQYF
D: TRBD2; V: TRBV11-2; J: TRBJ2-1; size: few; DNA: TGTGCCAGCAGCTTAGTTGGGCTAGCGGGTGACTCCTACAATGAGCAGTTCTTC; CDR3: CASSLVGLAGDSYNEQFF
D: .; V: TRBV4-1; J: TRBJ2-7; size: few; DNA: TGCGCCAGCAGCCAAGTTTCGACACGCTCCTACGAGCAGTACTTC; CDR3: CASSQVSTRSYEQYF
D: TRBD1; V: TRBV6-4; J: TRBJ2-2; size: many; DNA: TGTGCCAGAGCCCCTACAGGGGGCACGGCCACCGGGGAGCTGTTTTTT; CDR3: CARAPTGGTATGELFF
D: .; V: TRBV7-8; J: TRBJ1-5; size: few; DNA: TGTGCCAGCAGCTTATTGTCGGACGGAGATAGCAATCAGCCCCAGCATTTT; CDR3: CASSLLSDGDSNQPQHF
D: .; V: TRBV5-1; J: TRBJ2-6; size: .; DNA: TGCGCCAGCAGCTTGCCCAGGACCTCTGGGGCCAACGTCCTGACTTTC; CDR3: CASSLPRTSGANVLTF
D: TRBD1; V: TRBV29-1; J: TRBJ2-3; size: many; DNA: TGCAGCGTTGTGGACAGGACCACAGATACGCAGTATTTT; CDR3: CSVVDRTTDTQYF
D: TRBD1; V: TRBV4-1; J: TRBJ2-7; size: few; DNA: TGCGCCAGCAGCCAAGAATTAGGAACAGGGGACCTATCCTACGAGCAGTACTTC; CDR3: CASSQELGTGDLSYEQYF
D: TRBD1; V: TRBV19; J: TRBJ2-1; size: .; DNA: TGTGCCAGTAGTAAGTCGGACAGGGGACGGGGTGAGCAGTTCTTC; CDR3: CASSKSDRGRGEQFF
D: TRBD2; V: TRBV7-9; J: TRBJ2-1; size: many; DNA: TGTGCCAGCAACGGCGGGAGGGCCTGGGAGCAGTTCTTC; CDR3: CASNGGRAWEQFF
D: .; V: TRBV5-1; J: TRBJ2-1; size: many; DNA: TGCGCCAGCAGCAGACGACTAGTTTGGGAGCAGTTCTTC; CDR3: CASSRRLVWEQFF
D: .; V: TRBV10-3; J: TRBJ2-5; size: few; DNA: TGTGCCATCAAAAATACGGCGGAGACCCAGTACTTC; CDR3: CAIKNTAETQYF